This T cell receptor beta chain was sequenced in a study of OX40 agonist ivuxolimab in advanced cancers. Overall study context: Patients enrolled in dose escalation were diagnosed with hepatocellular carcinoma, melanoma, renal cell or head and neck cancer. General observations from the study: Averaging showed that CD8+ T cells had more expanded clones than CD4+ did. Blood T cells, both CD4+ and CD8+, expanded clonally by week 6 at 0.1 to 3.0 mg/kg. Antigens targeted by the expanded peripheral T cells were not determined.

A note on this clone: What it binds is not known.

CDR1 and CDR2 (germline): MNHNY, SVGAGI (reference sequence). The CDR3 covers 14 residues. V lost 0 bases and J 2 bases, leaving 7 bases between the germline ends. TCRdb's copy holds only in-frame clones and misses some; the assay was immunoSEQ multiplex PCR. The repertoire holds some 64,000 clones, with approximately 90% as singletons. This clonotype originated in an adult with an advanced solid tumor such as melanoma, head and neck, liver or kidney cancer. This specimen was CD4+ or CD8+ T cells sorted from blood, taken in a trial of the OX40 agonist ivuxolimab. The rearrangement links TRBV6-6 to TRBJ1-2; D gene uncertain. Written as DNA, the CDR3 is TGTGCCAGCAGTTACTCGAGCGTAAACTATGGCTACACCTTC. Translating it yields CASSYSSVNYGYTF.